The TCR beta chain under discussion was sequenced for a study of cytomegalovirus exposure and HLA in healthy donors listed by TCRdb under 2017. In the study overall: A later analysis indicated that the 95 to 150 validation repertoires were generated on the platform also employed for the 700 or so repertoires of the first cohort. The study aimed to test whether cataloging public T cell receptors could reveal signatures of past pathogen exposure. Besides the first cohort of 500 to 700 subjects, a separate validation cohort made up of some 110 different subjects was used. High-throughput TCR immunosequencing, statistical association of individual TCRs with disease status, and machine learning were combined to predict cytomegalovirus infection status. General conclusions and limits of the study: A few of the identified cytomegalovirus-associated TCR beta chains were confirmed in vitro to be specific for cytomegalovirus antigens. The authors suggested that the approach could potentially be extended to other disease states and immunological phenotypes. A later analysis lacked HLA typing for the validation cohort, so it scored co-occurrence in that cohort across all 120 or so repertoires. In both the original and validation cohorts, the classifier was reported to diagnose cytomegalovirus status with high specificity and sensitivity. Subsequent analysis determined that TCRs grouped into clusters in the first cohort also showed a tendency toward co-occurrence across the 120 or so validation repertoires, and 94% of cluster scores exceeded 0. Most TCR sequences were observed very rarely across donors, whereas some public TCRs were present in many individuals. In the study, some 160 TCR beta chains were listed as associated with cytomegalovirus.

Relative to germline, V is 3 bases shorter and J is 5 bases shorter, with 13 bases between their ends. The CDR3 covers 14 residues, taking in both the cysteine and the phenylalanine. This entry keeps only the CDR3 DNA: 42 bases, framed from base 1. The germline V gene provides CDR1 SNHLY and CDR2 FYNNEI. Donors formed part of the validation cohort, which comprised over a hundred subjects and was distinct from the first cohort of 690 or so subjects. Comment on this clone: Its recognized antigen is unknown. The record has no base qualities; no much larger clone is one base away.

Library preparation used the immunoSEQ multiplex PCR assay. Concerning the study's data processing: A statistical classification framework was built for diagnosing cytomegalovirus status from the catalog of TCR beta chain sequences. The table was pulled from immuneACCESS by TCRdb, which kept in-frame rearrangements only. Such tables lose some clones; where checked, under half of the loss comes from unresolved V genes, and the rest has no known cause. V and J calls and clone size are those listed in that table; D and trimming were worked out from the DNA. The sample table contains 200,000 to 300,000 clones; only one count was recorded for about 90% of them. Clones ranked in the top ten supply around 11% of the sample.

The origin of this receptor is a man between 18 and 29 years old in good health and CMV-seropositive. The V and J genes are TRBV2 and TRBJ1-2; the D gene remains uncertain. Source material: PBMCs. The bases are TGTGCCAGCAGTGAGTTTCCGGGAGGGTATGGCTACACCTTC. Its translation is CASSEFPGGYGYTF.